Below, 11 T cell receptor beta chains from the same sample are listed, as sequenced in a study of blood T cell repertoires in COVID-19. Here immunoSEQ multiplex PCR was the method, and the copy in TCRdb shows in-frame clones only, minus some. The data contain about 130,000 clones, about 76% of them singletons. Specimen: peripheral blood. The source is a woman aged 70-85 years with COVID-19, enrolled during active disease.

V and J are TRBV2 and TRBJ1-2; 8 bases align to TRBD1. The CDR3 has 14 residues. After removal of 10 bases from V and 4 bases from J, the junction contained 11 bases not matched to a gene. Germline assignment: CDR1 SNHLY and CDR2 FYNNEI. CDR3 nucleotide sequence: TGTGCCACCACAGTGGGGGGACAGGTCTATGGCTACACCTTC. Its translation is CATTVGGQVYGYTF. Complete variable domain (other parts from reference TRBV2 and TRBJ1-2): EPEVTQTPSHQVTQMGQEVILRCVPISNHLYFYWYRQILGQKVEFLVSFYNNEISEKSEIFDDQFSVERPDGSNFTLKIRSTKLEDSAMYFCATTVGGQVYGYTFGSGTRLTVV.

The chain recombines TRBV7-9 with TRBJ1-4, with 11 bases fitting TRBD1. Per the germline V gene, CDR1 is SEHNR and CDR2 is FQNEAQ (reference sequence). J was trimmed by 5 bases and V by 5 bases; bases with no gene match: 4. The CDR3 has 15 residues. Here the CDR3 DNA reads TGTGCCAGCAGCCGAGGGACAGGGGGGAATGAAAAACTGTTTTTT. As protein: CASSRGTGGNEKLFF. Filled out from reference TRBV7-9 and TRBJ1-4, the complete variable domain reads DTGVSQNPRHKITKRGQNVTFRCDPISEHNRLYWYRQTLGQGPEFLTYFQNEAQLEKSRLLSDRFSAERPKGSFSTLEIQRTEQGDSAMYLCASSRGTGGNEKLFFGSGTQLSVL.

CDR3 sequence reads: CATSDSSLANYGYTF. CDR3 coding DNA: TGTGCCACCAGTGATTCTAGCCTAGCTAACTATGGCTACACCTTC. The gene calls are TRBV24-1 and TRBJ1-2; D is ambiguous. Germline lookup yields CDR1 KGHDR and CDR2 SFDVKD. This CDR3 has 15 amino acids. Between the trimmed V and J ends, which lost 2 bases and 0 bases, there was a span of 9 bases.

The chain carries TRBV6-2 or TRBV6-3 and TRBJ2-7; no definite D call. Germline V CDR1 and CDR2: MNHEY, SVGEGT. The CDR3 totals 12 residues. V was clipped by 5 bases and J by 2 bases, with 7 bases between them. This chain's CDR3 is CASSRNTYEQYF. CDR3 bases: TGTGCCAGCAGTCGCAACACCTACGAGCAGTACTTC.

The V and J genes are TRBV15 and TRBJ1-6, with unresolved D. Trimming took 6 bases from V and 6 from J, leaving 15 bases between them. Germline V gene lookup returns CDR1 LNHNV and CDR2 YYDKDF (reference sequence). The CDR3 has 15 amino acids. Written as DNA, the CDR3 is TGTGCCACCAGAAAAGACAAGACGCCTAATTCACCCCTCCACTTT. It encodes CATRKDKTPNSPLHF.

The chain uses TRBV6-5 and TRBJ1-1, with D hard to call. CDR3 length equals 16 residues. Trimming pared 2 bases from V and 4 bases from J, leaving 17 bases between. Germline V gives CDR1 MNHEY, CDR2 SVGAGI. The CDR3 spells CASSYASGSWGTEAFF. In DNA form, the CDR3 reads TGTGCCAGCAGTTACGCCTCGGGGTCCTGGGGCACTGAAGCTTTCTTT.

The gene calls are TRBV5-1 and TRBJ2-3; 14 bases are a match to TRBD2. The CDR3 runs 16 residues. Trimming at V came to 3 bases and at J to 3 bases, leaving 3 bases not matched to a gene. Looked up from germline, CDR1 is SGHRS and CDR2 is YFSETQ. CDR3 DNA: TGCGCCAGCAGCTCTCGACTAGCGGGGGGGACAGATACGCAGTATTTT. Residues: CASSSRLAGGTDTQYF.

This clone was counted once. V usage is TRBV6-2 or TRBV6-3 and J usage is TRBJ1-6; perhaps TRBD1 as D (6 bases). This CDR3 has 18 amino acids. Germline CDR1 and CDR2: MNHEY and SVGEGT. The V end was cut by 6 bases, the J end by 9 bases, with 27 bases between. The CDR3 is CASSRAILRGIGGSPLHF. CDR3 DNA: TGTGCCAGCAGCCGAGCGATCCTCAGGGGTATAGGAGGTTCACCCCTCCACTTT.

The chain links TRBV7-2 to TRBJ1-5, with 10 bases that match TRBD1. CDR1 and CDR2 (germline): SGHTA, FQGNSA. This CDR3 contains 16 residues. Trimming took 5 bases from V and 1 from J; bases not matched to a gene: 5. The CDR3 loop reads CASSPWTGGSNQPQHF. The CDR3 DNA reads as TGTGCCAGCAGCCCTTGGACAGGGGGAAGCAATCAGCCCCAGCATTTT.

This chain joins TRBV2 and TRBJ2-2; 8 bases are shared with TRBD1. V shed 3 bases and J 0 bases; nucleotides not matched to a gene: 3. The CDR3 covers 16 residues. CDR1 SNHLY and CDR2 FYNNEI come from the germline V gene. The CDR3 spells CASSEQGASNTGELFF. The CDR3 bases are TGTGCCAGCAGTGAGCAGGGGGCTTCGAACACCGGGGAGCTGTTTTTT. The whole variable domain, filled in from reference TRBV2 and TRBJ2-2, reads EPEVTQTPSHQVTQMGQEVILRCVPISNHLYFYWYRQILGQKVEFLVSFYNNEISEKSEIFDDQFSVERPDGSNFTLKIRSTKLEDSAMYFCASSEQGASNTGELFFGEGSRLTVL.

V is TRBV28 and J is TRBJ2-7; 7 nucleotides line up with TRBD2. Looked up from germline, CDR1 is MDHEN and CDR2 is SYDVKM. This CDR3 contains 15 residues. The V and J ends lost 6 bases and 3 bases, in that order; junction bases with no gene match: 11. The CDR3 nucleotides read TGTGCCAGCAGCCCAATCGCGGGGGTACTCTACGAGCAGTACTTC. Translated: CASSPIAGVLYEQYF.